Listed below are T cell receptor beta chains from one sample, sequenced in a study of cytomegalovirus exposure and HLA in healthy donors. Only in-frame clones appear in the TCRdb table, and some are missing; sequencing was by immunoSEQ multiplex PCR. The data hold 85,000 to 100,000 clones, with 60% to 85% observed a single time. The sequenced sample was PBMCs. The receptors originated from a woman aged 40 to 55 in good health and CMV-seronegative. Both conserved end residues are part of each CDR3. D genes are given only for firm matches. Clone size is shown for a subset of rows, as once, few, many or a class of expanded clone.

V: TRBV4-1; D: TRBD2; size: few; J: TRBJ2-2; CDR3: CASSSGTINTGELFF; DNA: TGCGCCAGCAGCTCGGGGACTATTAACACCGGGGAGCTGTTTTTT
V: TRBV9; D: TRBD1; size: few; J: TRBJ2-7; CDR3: CASSVGDSNYEQYF; DNA: TGTGCCAGCAGCGTAGGGGACAGCAACTACGAGCAGTACTTC
V: TRBV7-9; D: -; size: few; J: TRBJ2-1; CDR3: CASSIRAQGGSYNEQFF; DNA: TGTGCCAGCAGCATCCGGGCCCAGGGCGGCTCCTACAATGAGCAGTTCTTC
V: TRBV9; D: TRBD1; size: -; J: TRBJ1-3; CDR3: CASVGQGENTIYF; DNA: TGTGCCAGCGTTGGACAGGGCGAAAACACCATATATTTT
V: TRBV19; D: TRBD1; size: -; J: TRBJ2-7; CDR3: CASKQGIGYEQYF; DNA: TGTGCCAGTAAACAGGGGATCGGCTACGAGCAGTACTTC
V: TRBV29-1; D: TRBD2; size: once; J: TRBJ2-3; CDR3: CSVVGTRGDTQYF; DNA: TGCAGCGTTGTAGGGACTAGAGGAGATACGCAGTATTTT
V: TRBV6-6; D: -; size: few; J: TRBJ1-1; CDR3: CASSSTQGYTEAFF; DNA: TGTGCCAGCAGTTCGACGCAGGGCTACACTGAAGCTTTCTTT
V: TRBV13; D: TRBD2; size: -; J: TRBJ2-7; CDR3: CASSSGGFVNEQYF; DNA: TGTGCCAGCAGCTCCGGGGGGTTTGTAAACGAGCAGTACTTC
V: TRBV5-1; D: TRBD1; size: -; J: TRBJ1-1; CDR3: CASRELTGATEAFF; DNA: TGCGCCAGCAGAGAGTTGACAGGGGCCACTGAAGCTTTCTTT
V: TRBV7-3; D: -; size: -; J: TRBJ1-6; CDR3: CASSLGAGVGSPLHF; DNA: TGTGCCAGCAGCTTGGGAGCAGGGGTCGGATCACCCCTCCACTTT
V: TRBV5-1; D: TRBD2; size: once; J: TRBJ2-5; CDR3: CATRLGTSKAAETQYF; DNA: TGCGCCACCCGCCTCGGGACTAGTAAAGCGGCGGAGACCCAGTACTTC
V: TRBV6-1; D: -; size: once; J: TRBJ2-2; CDR3: CASSGLGSWDTGELFF; DNA: TGTGCCAGCAGTGGCCTCGGGTCGTGGGACACCGGGGAGCTGTTTTTT
V: TRBV7-2; D: TRBD1; size: -; J: TRBJ2-7; CDR3: CASSLASTGASYEQYF; DNA: TGTGCCAGCAGCTTAGCGTCAACAGGGGCGTCATACGAGCAGTACTTC
V: TRBV7-9; D: -; size: -; J: TRBJ1-1; CDR3: CASSVDQGINTEAFF; DNA: TGTGCCAGCAGCGTCGACCAGGGGATAAACACTGAAGCTTTCTTT
V: TRBV5-6; D: TRBD1; size: -; J: TRBJ1-1; CDR3: CASSPQDRLNTEAFF; DNA: TGTGCCAGCAGCCCGCAGGACAGGTTGAACACTGAAGCTTTCTTT
V: TRBV6-1; D: TRBD1; size: -; J: TRBJ2-7; CDR3: CATSRTGNYGQYF; DNA: TGTGCCACCTCCCGGACAGGGAACTACGGGCAGTACTTC
V: TRBV30; D: TRBD1; size: -; J: TRBJ1-4; CDR3: CAWSVLFGTGDTNEKLLF; DNA: TGTGCCTGGAGTGTACTTTTCGGGACAGGGGACACTAATGAAAAACTGCTTTTT
V: TRBV7-2; D: -; size: few; J: TRBJ2-7; CDR3: CASSWRTRTDEQYF; DNA: TGTGCCAGCAGCTGGCGGACAAGGACGGACGAGCAGTACTTC
V: TRBV10-3; D: TRBD2; size: few; J: TRBJ2-1; CDR3: CAIGGDNEQFF; DNA: TGTGCCATCGGGGGGGACAATGAGCAGTTCTTC
V: TRBV14; D: -; size: -; J: TRBJ1-2; CDR3: CASSQKTEIYGYTF; DNA: TGTGCCAGCAGCCAAAAGACAGAGATTTATGGCTACACCTTC
V: TRBV5-1; D: -; size: -; J: TRBJ1-2; CDR3: CASSFTGNGYTF; DNA: TGCGCCAGCAGCTTTACAGGGAACGGCTACACCTTC
V: TRBV5-4; D: -; size: -; J: TRBJ2-7; CDR3: CASSGQRAHEQYF; DNA: TGTGCCAGCAGCGGACAGCGAGCGCACGAGCAGTACTTC
V: TRBV5-1; D: -; size: -; J: TRBJ1-2; CDR3: CASSLAGGRDGGYTF; DNA: TGCGCCAGCAGCTTGGCGGGGGGCAGGGACGGCGGCTACACCTTC
V: TRBV4-2; D: TRBD1; size: -; J: TRBJ2-5; CDR3: CASSQGEGNRGHETQYF; DNA: TGTGCCAGCAGCCAAGGAGAGGGAAACAGGGGTCACGAGACCCAGTACTTC
V: TRBV5-6; D: -; size: -; J: TRBJ2-2; CDR3: CASTDGGRRELFF; DNA: TGTGCCAGCACCGACGGGGGGCGGAGGGAGCTGTTTTTT
V: TRBV7-2; D: TRBD2; size: -; J: TRBJ2-5; CDR3: CASRYGSTSGFQETQYF; DNA: TGTGCCAGCAGGTATGGGTCGACTAGCGGTTTCCAAGAGACCCAGTACTTC
V: TRBV19; D: TRBD1; size: -; J: TRBJ2-2; CDR3: CASSMDRVPGELFF; DNA: TGTGCCAGTAGTATGGACAGGGTCCCCGGGGAGCTGTTTTTT
V: TRBV6-1; D: -; size: few; J: TRBJ2-7; CDR3: CASSGRDTEHEQYF; DNA: TGTGCCAGCAGTGGCCGGGACACCGAGCATGAGCAGTACTTC
V: TRBV30; D: TRBD1; size: few; J: TRBJ1-4; CDR3: CAWGTGIGEKLFF; DNA: TGTGCCTGGGGGACAGGGATAGGTGAAAAACTGTTTTTT
V: TRBV5-1; D: TRBD2; size: -; J: TRBJ2-4; CDR3: CASSLGGTTPSKNIQYF; DNA: TGCGCCAGCAGCTTGGGCGGGACTACACCGTCCAAAAACATTCAGTACTTC
V: TRBV7-2; D: TRBD2; size: -; J: TRBJ2-1; CDR3: CASSLVASGGADGYNEQFF; DNA: TGTGCCAGCAGCTTAGTCGCTAGCGGGGGGGCAGATGGGTACAATGAGCAGTTCTTC
V: TRBV4-3; D: TRBD2; size: -; J: TRBJ2-2; CDR3: CASRAGTSGGVIVGELFF; DNA: TGCGCCAGCAGGGCCGGGACTAGCGGGGGAGTAATTGTCGGGGAGCTGTTTTTT
V: TRBV30; D: -; size: -; J: TRBJ2-1; CDR3: CASVPSYNEQFF; DNA: TGTGCCTCGGTCCCCTCCTACAATGAGCAGTTCTTC
V: TRBV29-1; D: TRBD2; size: -; J: TRBJ2-3; CDR3: CSATRPGLEFGDTQYF; DNA: TGCAGCGCAACCAGGCCGGGACTAGAGTTCGGAGATACGCAGTATTTT
V: TRBV5-1; D: -; size: few; J: TRBJ2-1; CDR3: CASREDTGIINEQFF; DNA: TGCGCCAGCAGGGAGGATACAGGGATCATCAATGAGCAGTTCTTC
V: TRBV18; D: -; size: -; J: TRBJ2-7; CDR3: CATRRGPGEQYF; DNA: TGTGCCACCAGGAGGGGACCGGGGGAGCAGTACTTC
V: TRBV14; D: -; size: -; J: TRBJ2-4; CDR3: CASSQTRGGIQYF; DNA: TGTGCCAGCAGCCAGACCCGGGGAGGCATTCAGTACTTC
V: TRBV28; D: TRBD2; size: -; J: TRBJ2-1; CDR3: CASSPASSGGRGEQFF; DNA: TGTGCCAGCAGTCCCGCTTCTAGCGGGGGACGGGGTGAGCAGTTCTTC
V: TRBV27; D: -; size: -; J: TRBJ1-1; CDR3: CASSPLGGGWNTEAFF; DNA: TGTGCCAGCAGTCCACTGGGAGGGGGATGGAACACTGAAGCTTTCTTT
V: TRBV4-1; D: TRBD2; size: -; J: TRBJ2-1; CDR3: CASSSIAGGGHEQFF; DNA: TGCGCCAGCAGCTCAATAGCGGGGGGCGGACATGAGCAGTTCTTC
V: TRBV7-2; D: TRBD2; size: -; J: TRBJ2-3; CDR3: CASSPAALAGGSTDTQYF; DNA: TGTGCCAGCAGCCCGGCCGCTCTAGCGGGGGGGAGCACAGATACGCAGTATTTT
V: TRBV5-4; D: -; size: -; J: TRBJ2-1; CDR3: CASSPLQADSYNEQFF; DNA: TGTGCCAGCAGCCCCCTCCAAGCGGACTCCTACAATGAGCAGTTCTTC
V: TRBV19; D: TRBD1; size: -; J: TRBJ1-1; CDR3: CASLSPGQGFTEAFF; DNA: TGTGCCAGCCTTTCCCCGGGACAGGGATTCACTGAAGCTTTCTTT
V: TRBV4-3; D: -; size: -; J: TRBJ1-4; CDR3: CASSQDRVAGNEKLFF; DNA: TGCGCCAGCAGCCAAGATCGCGTAGCCGGTAATGAAAAACTGTTTTTT
V: TRBV9; D: -; size: -; J: TRBJ1-1; CDR3: CASSVYRENTEAFF; DNA: TGTGCCAGCAGCGTGTACCGGGAGAACACTGAAGCTTTCTTT
V: TRBV5-6; D: -; size: many; J: TRBJ1-2; CDR3: CASSLTGWGYTF; DNA: TGTGCCAGCAGCTTGACAGGATGGGGCTACACCTTC
V: TRBV10-3; D: -; size: -; J: TRBJ1-1; CDR3: CAISESWQSFEAFF; DNA: TGTGCCATCAGTGAGTCATGGCAGTCCTTTGAAGCTTTCTTT
V: TRBV7-2; D: TRBD2; size: -; J: TRBJ2-7; CDR3: CASSLVRVESIGGNEQYF; DNA: TGTGCCAGCAGCTTAGTCCGGGTTGAGTCGATCGGGGGGAACGAGCAGTACTTC
V: TRBV30; D: TRBD2; size: -; J: TRBJ2-2; CDR3: CAWSRRGLGGELFF; DNA: TGTGCCTGGAGTCGGCGGGGGTTAGGCGGGGAGCTGTTTTTT
V: TRBV28; D: -; size: -; J: TRBJ1-2; CDR3: CASKGQNSYGYTF; DNA: TGTGCCAGCAAGGGACAAAACTCCTATGGCTACACCTTC
V: TRBV2; D: -; size: -; J: TRBJ1-4; CDR3: CASSGADEKLFF; DNA: TGTGCCAGCAGTGGGGCTGATGAAAAACTGTTTTTT
V: TRBV7-2; D: TRBD1; size: -; J: TRBJ1-1; CDR3: CASSLVTGGLLAFF; DNA: TGTGCCAGCAGCTTAGTAACAGGGGGTTTGCTTGCTTTCTTT
V: TRBV4-1; D: -; size: few; J: TRBJ2-7; CDR3: CASSHLQGGRYEQYF; DNA: TGCGCCAGCAGCCACCTCCAGGGGGGCCGCTACGAGCAGTACTTC
V: TRBV4-1; D: -; size: -; J: TRBJ1-2; CDR3: CASNPSAGENYGYPF; DNA: TGCGCCAGCAACCCGAGCGCAGGGGAGAACTATGGCTACCCCTTC
V: TRBV19; D: -; size: -; J: TRBJ1-6; CDR3: CASSIGYRQGSSYNSPLHF; DNA: TGTGCCAGTAGTATCGGTTATCGGCAGGGGAGCTCCTATAATTCACCCCTCCACTTT
V: TRBV5-1; D: -; size: -; J: TRBJ1-3; CDR3: CASSLGHAGHGGNTIYF; DNA: TGCGCCAGCAGCTTGGGACACGCGGGGCACGGTGGAAACACCATATATTTT
V: TRBV7-8; D: -; size: -; J: TRBJ2-7; CDR3: CASSLEGPSYEQYF; DNA: TGTGCCAGCAGCTTAGAGGGGCCCTCCTACGAGCAGTACTTC
V: TRBV6-1; D: TRBD1; size: -; J: TRBJ1-6; CDR3: CASTDRAGNSPLHF; DNA: TGTGCCAGCACCGACAGGGCGGGGAATTCACCCCTCCACTTT